This T cell receptor (beta chain) was retrieved from a study of cytomegalovirus exposure and HLA in healthy donors. General study points: Altogether, some 170 TCR beta chains were recorded as cytomegalovirus-associated.

A multiplex PCR was run with 60 Vbeta primers and 13 Jbeta primers. Repertoires were generated with immunoSEQ multiplex PCR, while TCRdb's copy carries only in-frame clones and drops some. The repertoire holds more than 150,000 clones, with roughly 88% as singletons. Regarding this clone: Its antigen remains unknown.

Per the germline V gene, CDR1 is MDHEN and CDR2 is SYDVKM. This CDR3 spans 17 amino acids. J was trimmed by 2 bases and V by 5 bases; bases with no gene match: 14. The material sequenced was PBMCs. This sequence originates from a woman between 18 and 29 years old in good health and CMV-seronegative. V usage is TRBV28 and J usage is TRBJ2-7; 8 nucleotides align to TRBD2. DNA for the CDR3: TGTGCCAGCAGTACCCTCCATATAGCGGGAATCACCTACGAGCAGTACTTC. This gives the protein CASSTLHIAGITYEQYF.